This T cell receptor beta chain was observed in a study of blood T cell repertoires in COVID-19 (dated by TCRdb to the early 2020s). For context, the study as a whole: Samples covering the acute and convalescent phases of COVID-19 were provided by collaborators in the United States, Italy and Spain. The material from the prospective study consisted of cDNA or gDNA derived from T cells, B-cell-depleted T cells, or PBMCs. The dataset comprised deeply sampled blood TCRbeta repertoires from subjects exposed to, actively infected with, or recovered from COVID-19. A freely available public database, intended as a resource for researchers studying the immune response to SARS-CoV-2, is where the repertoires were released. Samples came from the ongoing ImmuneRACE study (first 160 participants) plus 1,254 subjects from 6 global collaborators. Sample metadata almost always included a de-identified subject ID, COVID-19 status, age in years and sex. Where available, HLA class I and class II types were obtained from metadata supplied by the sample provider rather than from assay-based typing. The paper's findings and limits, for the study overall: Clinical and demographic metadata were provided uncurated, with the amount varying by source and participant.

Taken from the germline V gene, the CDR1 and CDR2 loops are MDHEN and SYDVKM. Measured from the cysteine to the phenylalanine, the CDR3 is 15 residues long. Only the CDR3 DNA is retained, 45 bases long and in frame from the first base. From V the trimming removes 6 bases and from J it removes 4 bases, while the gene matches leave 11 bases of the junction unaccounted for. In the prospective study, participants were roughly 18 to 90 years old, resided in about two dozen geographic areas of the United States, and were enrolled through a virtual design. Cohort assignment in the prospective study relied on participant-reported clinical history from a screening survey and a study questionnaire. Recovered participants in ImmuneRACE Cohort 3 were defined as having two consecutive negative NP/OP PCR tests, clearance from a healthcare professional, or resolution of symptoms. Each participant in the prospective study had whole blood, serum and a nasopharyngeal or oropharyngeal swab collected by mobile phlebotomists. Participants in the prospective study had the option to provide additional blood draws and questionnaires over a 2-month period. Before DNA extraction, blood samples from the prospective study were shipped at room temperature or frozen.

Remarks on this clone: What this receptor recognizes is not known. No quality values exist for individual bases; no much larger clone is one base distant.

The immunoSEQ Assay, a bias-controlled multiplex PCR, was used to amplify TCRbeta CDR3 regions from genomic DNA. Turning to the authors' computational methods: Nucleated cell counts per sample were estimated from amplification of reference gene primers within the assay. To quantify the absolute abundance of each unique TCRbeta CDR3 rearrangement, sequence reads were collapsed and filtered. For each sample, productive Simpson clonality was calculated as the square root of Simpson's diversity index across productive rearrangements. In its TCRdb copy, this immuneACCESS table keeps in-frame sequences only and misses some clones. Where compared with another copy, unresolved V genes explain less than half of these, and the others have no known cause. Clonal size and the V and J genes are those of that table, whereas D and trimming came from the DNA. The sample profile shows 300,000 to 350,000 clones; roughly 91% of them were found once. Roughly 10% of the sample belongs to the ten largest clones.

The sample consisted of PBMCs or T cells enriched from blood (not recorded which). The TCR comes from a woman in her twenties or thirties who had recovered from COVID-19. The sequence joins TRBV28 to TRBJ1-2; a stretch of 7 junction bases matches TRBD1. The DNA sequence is TGTGCCAGCAGAACCGAAGGGGGCACCCTCTATGGCTACACCTTC. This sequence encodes CASRTEGGTLYGYTF.